This T cell receptor beta chain was identified in a study of siplizumab effects on memory and regulatory T cells. CDR3 length: 13 residues. The germline gives CDR1 SGHVS, CDR2 FNYEAQ. V shed 6 bases and J shed 4 bases, with 12 bases lying between them. Produced via immunoSEQ multiplex PCR; TCRdb's table is partial and in-frame only. Of about 82,000 clones in the sample, roughly 90% were seen once. A note on this clone: Its antigen is unidentified.

Study-wide results and caveats: Proliferating Tregs' suppressive function in siplizumab cultures went unconfirmed. To unstimulated subsets, only a minor fraction of alloreactive clones could be mapped. Roughly 80-97% of dividing CD4+ or CD8+ clones were without an attributable naive or memory phenotype.

The chain employs TRBV7-6 and TRBJ1-1, with TRBD1 as a possible D gene (6 bases). The source material was Tregs sorted from blood. The origin of this receptor is a human donor in good health. CDR3 sequence (DNA): TGTGCCAGCAGTCCTCGGGGGGCCACTGAAGCTTTCTTT. Residues: CASSPRGATEAFF.